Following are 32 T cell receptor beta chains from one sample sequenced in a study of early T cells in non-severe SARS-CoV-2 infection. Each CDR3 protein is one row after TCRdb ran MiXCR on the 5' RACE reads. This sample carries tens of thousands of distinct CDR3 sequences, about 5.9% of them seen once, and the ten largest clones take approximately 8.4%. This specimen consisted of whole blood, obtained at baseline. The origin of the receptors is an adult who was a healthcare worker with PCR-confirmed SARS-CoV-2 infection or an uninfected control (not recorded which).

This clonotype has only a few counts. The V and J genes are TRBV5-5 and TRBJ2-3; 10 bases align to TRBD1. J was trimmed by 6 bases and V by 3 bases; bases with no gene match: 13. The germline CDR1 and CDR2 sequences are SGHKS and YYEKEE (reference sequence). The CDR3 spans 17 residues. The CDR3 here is CASSSLLGTGVIDTQYF. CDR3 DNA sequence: TGTGCCAGCAGCTCTCTTCTCGGGACAGGGGTGATCGATACGCAGTATTTT.

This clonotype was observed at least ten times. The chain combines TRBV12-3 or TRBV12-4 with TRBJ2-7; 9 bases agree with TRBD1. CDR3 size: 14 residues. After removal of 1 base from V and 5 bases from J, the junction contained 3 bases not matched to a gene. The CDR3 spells CASSLGGQGDEQYF. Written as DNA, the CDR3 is TGTGCCAGCAGTTTAGGGGGACAGGGCGACGAGCAGTACTTC.

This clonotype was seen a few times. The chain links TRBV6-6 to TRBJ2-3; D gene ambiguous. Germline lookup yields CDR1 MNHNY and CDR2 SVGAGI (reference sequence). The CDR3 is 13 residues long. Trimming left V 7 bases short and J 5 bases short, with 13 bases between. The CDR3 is CASKSRAGDTQYF. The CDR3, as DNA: TGTGCCAGCAAAAGTCGGGCAGGAGATACGCAGTATTTT.

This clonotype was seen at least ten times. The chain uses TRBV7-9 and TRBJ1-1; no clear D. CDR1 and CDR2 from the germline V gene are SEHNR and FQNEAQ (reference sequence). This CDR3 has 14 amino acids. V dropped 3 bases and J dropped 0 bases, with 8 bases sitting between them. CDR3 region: CASSLNQMNTEAFF. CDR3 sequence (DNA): TGTGCCAGCAGCTTGAACCAGATGAACACTGAAGCTTTCTTT. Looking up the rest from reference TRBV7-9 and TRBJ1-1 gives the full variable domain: DTGVSQNPRHKITKRGQNVTFRCDPISEHNRLYWYRQTLGQGPEFLTYFQNEAQLEKSRLLSDRFSAERPKGSFSTLEIQRTEQGDSAMYLCASSLNQMNTEAFFGQGTRLTVV.

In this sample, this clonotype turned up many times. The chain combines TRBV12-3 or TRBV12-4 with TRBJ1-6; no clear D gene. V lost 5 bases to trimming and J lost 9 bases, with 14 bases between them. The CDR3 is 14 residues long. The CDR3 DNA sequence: TGTGCCAGCAGTCCGGGCTGGGCGGGTTCACCCCTCCACTTT. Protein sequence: CASSPGWAGSPLHF.

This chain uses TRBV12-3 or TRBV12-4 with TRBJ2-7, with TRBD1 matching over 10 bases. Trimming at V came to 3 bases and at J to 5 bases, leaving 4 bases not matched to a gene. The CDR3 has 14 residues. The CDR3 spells CASSLGQGRNEQYF. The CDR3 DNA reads TGTGCCAGCAGTTTGGGACAGGGGAGAAACGAGCAGTACTTC.

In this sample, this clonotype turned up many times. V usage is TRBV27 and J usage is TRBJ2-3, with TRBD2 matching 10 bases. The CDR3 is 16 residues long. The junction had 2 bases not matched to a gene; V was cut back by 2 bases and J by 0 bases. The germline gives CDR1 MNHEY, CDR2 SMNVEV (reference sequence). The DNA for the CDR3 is TGTGCCAGCAGTTTACTAGCGGGGGTGAGCACAGATACGCAGTATTTT. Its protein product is CASSLLAGVSTDTQYF.

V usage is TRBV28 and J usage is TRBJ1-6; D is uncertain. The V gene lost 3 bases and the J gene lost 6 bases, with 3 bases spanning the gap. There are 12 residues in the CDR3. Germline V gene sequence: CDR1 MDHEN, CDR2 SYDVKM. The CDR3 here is CASSFTNSPLHF. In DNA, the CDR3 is TGTGCCAGCAGTTTTACTAATTCACCCCTCCACTTT.

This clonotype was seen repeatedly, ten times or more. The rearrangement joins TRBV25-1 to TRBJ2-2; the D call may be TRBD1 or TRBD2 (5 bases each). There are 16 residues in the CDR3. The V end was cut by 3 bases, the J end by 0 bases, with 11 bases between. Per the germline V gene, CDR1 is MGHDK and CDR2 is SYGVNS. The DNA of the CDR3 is TGTGCCAGCAGTGAGCCCGGGACCGCGAACACCGGGGAGCTGTTTTTT. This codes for CASSEPGTANTGELFF.

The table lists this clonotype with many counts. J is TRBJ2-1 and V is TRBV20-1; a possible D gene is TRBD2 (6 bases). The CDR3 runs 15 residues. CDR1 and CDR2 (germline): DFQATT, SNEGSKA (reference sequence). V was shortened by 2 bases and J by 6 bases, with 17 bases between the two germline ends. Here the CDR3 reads CSARTGRPGVNEQFF. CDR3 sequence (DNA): TGCAGTGCTAGAACTGGCAGGCCGGGGGTCAATGAGCAGTTCTTC.

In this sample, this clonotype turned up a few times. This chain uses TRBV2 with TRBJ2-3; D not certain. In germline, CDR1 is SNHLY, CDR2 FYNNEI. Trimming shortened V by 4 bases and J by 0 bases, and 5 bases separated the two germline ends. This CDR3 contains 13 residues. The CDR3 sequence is CASSVRSTDTQYF. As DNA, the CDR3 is TGTGCCAGCAGTGTGCGGAGCACAGATACGCAGTATTTT.

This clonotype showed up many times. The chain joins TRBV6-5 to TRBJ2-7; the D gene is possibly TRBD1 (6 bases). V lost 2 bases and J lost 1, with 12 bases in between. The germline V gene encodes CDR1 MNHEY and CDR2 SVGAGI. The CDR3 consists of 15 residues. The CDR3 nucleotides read TGTGCCAGCAGTTACCGCCGGGACACTTCCTACGAGCAGTACTTC. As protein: CASSYRRDTSYEQYF.

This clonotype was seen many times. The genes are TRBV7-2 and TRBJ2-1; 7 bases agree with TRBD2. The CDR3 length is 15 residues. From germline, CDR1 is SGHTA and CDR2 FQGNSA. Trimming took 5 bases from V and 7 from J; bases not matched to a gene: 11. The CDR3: CASSGRMTSPNEQFF. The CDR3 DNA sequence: TGTGCCAGCAGCGGCAGAATGACTAGCCCGAATGAGCAGTTCTTC.

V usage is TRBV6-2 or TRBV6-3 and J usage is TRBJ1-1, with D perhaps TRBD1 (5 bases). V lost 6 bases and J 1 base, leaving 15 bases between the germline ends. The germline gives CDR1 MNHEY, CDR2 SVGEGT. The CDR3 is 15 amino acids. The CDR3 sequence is CASRLRDGWNTEAFF. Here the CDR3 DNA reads TGTGCCAGCAGACTCCGGGACGGATGGAACACTGAAGCTTTCTTT.

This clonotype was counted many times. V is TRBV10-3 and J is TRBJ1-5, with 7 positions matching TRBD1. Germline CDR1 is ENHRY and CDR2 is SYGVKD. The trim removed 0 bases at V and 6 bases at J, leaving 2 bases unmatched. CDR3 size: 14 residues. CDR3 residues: CAISESGGGQPQHF. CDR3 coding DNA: TGTGCCATCAGTGAGTCAGGGGGCGGTCAGCCCCAGCATTTT.

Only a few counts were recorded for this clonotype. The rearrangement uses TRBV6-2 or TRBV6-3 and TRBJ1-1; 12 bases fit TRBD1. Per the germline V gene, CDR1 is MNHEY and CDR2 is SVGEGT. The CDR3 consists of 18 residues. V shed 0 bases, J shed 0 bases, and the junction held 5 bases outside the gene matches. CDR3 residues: CASSYSGTGGFLNTEAFF. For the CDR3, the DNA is TGTGCCAGCAGTTACTCGGGGACAGGGGGCTTTTTGAACACTGAAGCTTTCTTT.

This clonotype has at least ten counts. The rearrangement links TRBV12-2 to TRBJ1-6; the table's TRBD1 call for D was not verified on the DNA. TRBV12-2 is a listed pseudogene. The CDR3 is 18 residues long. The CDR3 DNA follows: TGTGCAAGTCGCTTAGATACGGCCAAAACAGGGGGGAATTCACCCCTCCACTTT. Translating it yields CASRLDTAKTGGNSPLHF.

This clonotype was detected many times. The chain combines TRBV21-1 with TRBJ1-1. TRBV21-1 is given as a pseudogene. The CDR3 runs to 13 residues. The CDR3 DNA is TGTGCCAGCAGCAAAGCAAAGAACACTGAAGCTTTCTTT. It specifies CASSKAKNTEAFF.

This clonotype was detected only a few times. The CDR3 loop reads CASSLARGPLHF. The CDR3 bases are TGTGCCAGCAGCTTAGCTAGGGGGCCCCTCCACTTT. The rearrangement links TRBV7-8 to TRBJ1-6; TRBD1 might be the D (6 bases). V was clipped by 0 bases and J by 13 bases, with 7 bases between them. There are 12 residues in the CDR3. Germline V lookup: CDR1 SGHVS, CDR2 FQNEAQ.

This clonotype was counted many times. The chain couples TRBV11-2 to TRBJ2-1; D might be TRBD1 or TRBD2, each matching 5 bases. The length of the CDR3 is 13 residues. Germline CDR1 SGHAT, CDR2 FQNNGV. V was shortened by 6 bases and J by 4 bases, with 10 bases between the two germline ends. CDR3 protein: CASSWDPYNEQFF. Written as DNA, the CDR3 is TGTGCCAGCAGTTGGGACCCTTACAATGAGCAGTTCTTC.

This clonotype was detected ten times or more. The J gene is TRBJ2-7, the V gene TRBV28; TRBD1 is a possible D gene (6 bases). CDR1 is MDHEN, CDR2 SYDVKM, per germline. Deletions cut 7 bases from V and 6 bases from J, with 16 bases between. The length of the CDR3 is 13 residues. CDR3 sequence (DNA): TGTGCCAGCATTGGGGGACAAAAGACCGAGCAGTACTTC. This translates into CASIGGQKTEQYF.

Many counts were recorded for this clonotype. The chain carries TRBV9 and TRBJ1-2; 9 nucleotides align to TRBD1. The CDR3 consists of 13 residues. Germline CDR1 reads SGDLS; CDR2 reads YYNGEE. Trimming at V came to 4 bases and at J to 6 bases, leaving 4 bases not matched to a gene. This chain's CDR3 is CASSMDRGDGYTF. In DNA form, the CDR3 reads TGTGCCAGCAGCATGGACAGGGGCGATGGCTACACCTTC.

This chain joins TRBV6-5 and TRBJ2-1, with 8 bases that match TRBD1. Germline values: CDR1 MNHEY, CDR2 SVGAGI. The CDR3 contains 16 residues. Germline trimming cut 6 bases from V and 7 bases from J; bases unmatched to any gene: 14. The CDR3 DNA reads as TGTGCCAGCAGCCCCGCAGACAGGGGTAAAACAAATGAGCAGTTCTTC. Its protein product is CASSPADRGKTNEQFF.

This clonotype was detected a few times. CDR3 in amino acids: CASSERTISPPNEQFF. The CDR3 DNA is TGTGCCAGCAGTGAACGAACTATTTCTCCCCCTAATGAGCAGTTCTTC. V and J are TRBV6-1 and TRBJ2-1; no reliable D call. The CDR3 totals 16 residues. The ends were cut back, 2 bases at V and 7 bases at J, with 18 bases in the middle. Germline V lookup: CDR1 MNHNS, CDR2 SASEGT.

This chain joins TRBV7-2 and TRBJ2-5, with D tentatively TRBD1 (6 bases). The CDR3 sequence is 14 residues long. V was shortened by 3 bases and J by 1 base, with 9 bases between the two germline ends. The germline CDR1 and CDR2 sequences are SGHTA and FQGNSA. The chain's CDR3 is CASSFGQPQETQYF. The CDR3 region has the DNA TGTGCCAGCAGCTTCGGACAGCCCCAAGAGACCCAGTACTTC.

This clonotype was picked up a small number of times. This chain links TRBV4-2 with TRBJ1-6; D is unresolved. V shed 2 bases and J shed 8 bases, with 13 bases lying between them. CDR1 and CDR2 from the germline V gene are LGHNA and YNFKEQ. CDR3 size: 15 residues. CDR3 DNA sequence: TGTGCCAGCAGCCAATTCCACAGTACCTATTCACCCCTCCACTTT. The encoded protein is CASSQFHSTYSPLHF.

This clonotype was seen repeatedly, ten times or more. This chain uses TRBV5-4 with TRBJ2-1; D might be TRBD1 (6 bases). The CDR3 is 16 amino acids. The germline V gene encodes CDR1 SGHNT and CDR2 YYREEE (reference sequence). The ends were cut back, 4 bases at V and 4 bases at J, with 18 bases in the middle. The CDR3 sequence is CASSVDEQGLYNEQFF. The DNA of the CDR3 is TGTGCCAGCAGCGTCGATGAACAGGGCCTTTACAATGAGCAGTTCTTC.

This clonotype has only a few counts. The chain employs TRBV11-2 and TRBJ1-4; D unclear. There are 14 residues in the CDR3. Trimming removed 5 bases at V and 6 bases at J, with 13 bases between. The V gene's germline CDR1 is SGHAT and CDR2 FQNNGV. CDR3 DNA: TGTGCCAGCAGCCTAGGACTATCAGATGAAAAACTGTTTTTT. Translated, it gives CASSLGLSDEKLFF.

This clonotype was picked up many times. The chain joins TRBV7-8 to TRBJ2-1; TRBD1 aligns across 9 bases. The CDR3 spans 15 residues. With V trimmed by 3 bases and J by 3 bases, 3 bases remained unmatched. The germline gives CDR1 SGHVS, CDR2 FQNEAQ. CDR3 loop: CASSLGQGYYNEQFF. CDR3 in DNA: TGTGCCAGCAGCTTGGGACAGGGTTACTACAATGAGCAGTTCTTC.

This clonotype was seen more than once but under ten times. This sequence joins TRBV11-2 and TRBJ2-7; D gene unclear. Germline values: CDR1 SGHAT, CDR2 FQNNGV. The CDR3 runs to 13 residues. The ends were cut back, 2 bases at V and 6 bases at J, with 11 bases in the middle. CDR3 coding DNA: TGTGCCAGCAGCTTACCAGATCCGGCCGAGCAGTACTTC. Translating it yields CASSLPDPAEQYF.

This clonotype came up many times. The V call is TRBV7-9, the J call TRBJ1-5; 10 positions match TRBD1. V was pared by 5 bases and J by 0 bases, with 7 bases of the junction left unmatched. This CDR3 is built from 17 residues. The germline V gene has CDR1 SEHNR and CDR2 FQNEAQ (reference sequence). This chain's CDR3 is CASSGGTGVYSNQPQHF. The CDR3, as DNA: TGTGCCAGCAGCGGGGGGACAGGGGTATATAGCAATCAGCCCCAGCATTTT.

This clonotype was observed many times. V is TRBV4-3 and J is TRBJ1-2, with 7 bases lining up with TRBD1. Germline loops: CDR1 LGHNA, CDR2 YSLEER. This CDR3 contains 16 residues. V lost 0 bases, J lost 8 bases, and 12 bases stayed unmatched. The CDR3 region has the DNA TGCGCCAGCAGCCAAGATCCACGGACAGGAGATAAAGGCTACACCTTC. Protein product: CASSQDPRTGDKGYTF.